This entry describes one T cell receptor (beta chain). The target antigen is unknown. Making the TCR beta libraries involved quantitative 5'-RACE with molecular barcodes. TCRdb passed the 5' RACE reads through MiXCR, listing each CDR3 protein once. In the table there are around 220,000 distinct CDR3 sequences, 15% to 20% of which are singletons. The length of the CDR3 is 14 residues. Germline V CDR1 and CDR2: LGHNA, YNFKEQ. V was shortened by 3 bases and J by 2 bases, with 11 bases between the two germline ends. These data belong to a study of CD8 T cells in ankylosing spondylitis. Study results and caveats: Reportedly, significant enrichment of disease-linked clones occurred in matched ankylosing spondylitis synovial fluid. There was a TCR beta motif, made of roughly eight highly homologous variants, that appeared characteristic of ankylosing spondylitis blood. Some motif variants were previously reported in reactive arthritis synovial fluid and blood. With a CD8+ phenotype, disease-linked clones were relatively rare in peripheral blood.

This rearrangement joins TRBV4-2 to TRBJ2-7; D remains unclear. The origin of this receptor is a male donor with ankylosing spondylitis. The sample consisted of blood, either unsorted or a sorted T cell fraction (not recorded which). The CDR3 DNA reads as TGTGCCAGCAGCCATGTTGTGGCTGCCTACGAGCAGTACTTC. It is translated as CASSHVVAAYEQYF.